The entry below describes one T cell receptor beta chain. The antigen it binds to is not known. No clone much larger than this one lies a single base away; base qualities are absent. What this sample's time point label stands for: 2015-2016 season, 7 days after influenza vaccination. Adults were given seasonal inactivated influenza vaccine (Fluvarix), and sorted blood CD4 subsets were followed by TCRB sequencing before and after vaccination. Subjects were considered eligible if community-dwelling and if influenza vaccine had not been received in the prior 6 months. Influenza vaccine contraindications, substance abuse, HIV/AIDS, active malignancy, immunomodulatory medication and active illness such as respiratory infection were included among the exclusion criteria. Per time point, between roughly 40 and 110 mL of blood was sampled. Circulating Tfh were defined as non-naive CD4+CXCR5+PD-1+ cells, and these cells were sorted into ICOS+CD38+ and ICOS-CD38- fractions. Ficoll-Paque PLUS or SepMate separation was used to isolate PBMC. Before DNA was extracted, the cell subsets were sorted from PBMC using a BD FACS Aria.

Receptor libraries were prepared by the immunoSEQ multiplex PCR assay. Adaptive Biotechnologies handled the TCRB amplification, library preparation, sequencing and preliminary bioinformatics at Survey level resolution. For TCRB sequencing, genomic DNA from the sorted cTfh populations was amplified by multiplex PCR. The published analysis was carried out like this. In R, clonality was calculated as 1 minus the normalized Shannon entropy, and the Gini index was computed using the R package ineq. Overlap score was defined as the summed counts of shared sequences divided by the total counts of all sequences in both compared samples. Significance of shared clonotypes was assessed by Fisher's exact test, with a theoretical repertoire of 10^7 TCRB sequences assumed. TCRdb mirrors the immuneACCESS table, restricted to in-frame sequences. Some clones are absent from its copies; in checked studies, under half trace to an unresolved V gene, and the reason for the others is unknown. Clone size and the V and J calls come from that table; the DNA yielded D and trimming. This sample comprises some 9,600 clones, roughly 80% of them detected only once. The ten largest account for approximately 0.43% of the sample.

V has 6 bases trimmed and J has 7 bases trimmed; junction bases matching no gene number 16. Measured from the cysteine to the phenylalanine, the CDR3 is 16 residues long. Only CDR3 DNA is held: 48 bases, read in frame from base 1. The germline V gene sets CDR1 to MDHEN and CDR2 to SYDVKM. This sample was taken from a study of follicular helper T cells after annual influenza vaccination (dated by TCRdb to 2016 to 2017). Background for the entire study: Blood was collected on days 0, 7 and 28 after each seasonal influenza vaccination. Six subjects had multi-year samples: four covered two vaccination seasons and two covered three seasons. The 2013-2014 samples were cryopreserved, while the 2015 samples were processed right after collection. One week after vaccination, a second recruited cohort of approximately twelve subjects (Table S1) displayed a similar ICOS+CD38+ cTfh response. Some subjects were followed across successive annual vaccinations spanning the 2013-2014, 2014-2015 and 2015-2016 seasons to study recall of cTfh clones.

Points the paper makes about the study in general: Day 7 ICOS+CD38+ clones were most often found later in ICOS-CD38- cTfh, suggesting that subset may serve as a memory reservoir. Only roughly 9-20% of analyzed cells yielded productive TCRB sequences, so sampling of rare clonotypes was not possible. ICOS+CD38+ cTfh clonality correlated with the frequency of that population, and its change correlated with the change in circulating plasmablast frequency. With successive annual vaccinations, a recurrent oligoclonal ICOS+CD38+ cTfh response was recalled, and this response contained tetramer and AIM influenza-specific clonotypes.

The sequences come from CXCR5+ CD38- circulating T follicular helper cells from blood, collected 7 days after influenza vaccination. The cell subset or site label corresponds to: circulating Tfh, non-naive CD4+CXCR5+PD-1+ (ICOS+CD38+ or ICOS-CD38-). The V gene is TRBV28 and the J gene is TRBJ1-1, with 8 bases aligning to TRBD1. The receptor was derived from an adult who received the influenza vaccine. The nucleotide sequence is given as TGTGCCAGCAGCCTCTTGCCCGGGACAGGAGAAGGTGAAGCTTTCTTT. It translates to CASSLLPGTGEGEAFF.